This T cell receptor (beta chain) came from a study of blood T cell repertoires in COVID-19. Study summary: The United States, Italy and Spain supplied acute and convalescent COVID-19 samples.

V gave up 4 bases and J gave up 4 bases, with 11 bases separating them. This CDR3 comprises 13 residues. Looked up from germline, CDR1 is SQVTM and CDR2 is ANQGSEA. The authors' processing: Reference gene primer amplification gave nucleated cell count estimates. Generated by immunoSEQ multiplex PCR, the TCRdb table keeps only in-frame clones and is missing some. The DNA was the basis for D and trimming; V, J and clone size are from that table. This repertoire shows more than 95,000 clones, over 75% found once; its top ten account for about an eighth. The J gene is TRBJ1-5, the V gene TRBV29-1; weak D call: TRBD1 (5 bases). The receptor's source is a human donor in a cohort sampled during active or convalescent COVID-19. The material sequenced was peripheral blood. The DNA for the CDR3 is TGCAGCGTTGCAGCAGGGAGGAATCAGCCCCAGCATTTT. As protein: CSVAAGRNQPQHF.